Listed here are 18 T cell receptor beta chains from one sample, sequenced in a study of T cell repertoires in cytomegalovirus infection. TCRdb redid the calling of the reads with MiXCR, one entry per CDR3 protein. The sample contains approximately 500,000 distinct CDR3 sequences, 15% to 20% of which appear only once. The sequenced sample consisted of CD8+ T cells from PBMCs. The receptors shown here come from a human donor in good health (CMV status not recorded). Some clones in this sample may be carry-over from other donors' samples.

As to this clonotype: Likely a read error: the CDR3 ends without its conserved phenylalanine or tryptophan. The CDR3 reads CASSLSSYEQYL. As DNA, the CDR3 is TGTGCCAGCAGCTTAAGCTCCTACGAGCAGTACTTA. V usage is TRBV7-4 and J usage is TRBJ2-7, with D unresolved. Germline lookup yields CDR1 SGHVT and CDR2 SQSDAQ. CDR3 length: 12 residues. V was shortened by 2 bases and J by 0 bases, with 2 bases between the two germline ends.

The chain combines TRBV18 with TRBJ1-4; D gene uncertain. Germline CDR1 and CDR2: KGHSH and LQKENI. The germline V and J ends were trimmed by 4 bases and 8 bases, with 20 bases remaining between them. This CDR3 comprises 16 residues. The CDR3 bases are TGTGCCAGCTCACTAATATACGGGAGTCCCGGGGAAAAACTGTTTTTT. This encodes CASSLIYGSPGEKLFF.

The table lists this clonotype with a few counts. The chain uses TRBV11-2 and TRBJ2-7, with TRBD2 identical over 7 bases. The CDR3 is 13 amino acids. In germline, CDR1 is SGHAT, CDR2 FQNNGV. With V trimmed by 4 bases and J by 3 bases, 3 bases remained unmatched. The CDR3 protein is CASSSAGVYEQYF. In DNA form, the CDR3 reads TGTGCCAGCAGCTCGGCGGGAGTCTACGAGCAGTACTTC.

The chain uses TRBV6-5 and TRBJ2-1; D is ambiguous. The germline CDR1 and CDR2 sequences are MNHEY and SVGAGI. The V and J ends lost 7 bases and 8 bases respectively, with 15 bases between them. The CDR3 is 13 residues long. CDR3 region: CASTLGWADEQFF. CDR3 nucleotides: TGTGCCAGCACCCTTGGGTGGGCGGATGAGCAGTTCTTC.

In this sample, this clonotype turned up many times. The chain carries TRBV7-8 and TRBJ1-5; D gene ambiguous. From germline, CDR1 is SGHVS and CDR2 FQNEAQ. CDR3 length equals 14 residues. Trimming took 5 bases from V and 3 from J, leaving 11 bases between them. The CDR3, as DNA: TGTGCCAGCAGCCTCTCAGCGGTCAATCAGCCCCAGCATTTT. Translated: CASSLSAVNQPQHF.

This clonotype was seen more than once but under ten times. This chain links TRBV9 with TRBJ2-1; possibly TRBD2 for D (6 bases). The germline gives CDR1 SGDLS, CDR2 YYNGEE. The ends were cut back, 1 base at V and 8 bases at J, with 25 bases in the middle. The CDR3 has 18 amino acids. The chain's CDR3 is CASSVPTLSGSPRDEQFF. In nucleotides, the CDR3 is TGTGCCAGCAGCGTACCTACCTTAAGCGGGTCCCCTAGGGATGAGCAGTTCTTC.

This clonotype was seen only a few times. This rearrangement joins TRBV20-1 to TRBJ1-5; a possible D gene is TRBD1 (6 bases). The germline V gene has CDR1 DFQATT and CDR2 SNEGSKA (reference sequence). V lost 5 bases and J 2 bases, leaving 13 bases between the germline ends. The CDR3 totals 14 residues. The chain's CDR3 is CSALPQGGNQPQHF. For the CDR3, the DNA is TGCAGTGCTCTCCCACAGGGTGGCAATCAGCCCCAGCATTTT.

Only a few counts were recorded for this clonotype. The CDR3 here is CASSSLNQGAGETQYF. As DNA, the CDR3 is TGTGCCAGCAGCTCCCTAAACCAGGGGGCTGGGGAGACCCAGTACTTC. The chain combines TRBV5-5 with TRBJ2-5; 8 bases map to TRBD1. This CDR3 spans 16 amino acids. V lost 3 bases, J lost 5 bases, and 12 bases stayed unmatched. Germline CDR1 is SGHKS and CDR2 is YYEKEE (reference sequence).

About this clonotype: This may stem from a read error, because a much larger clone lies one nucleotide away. The CDR3 DNA is TGTGCCACCAGGGCACTAGCGGGAGTAGAGACCCAGTGCTTC. This codes for CATRALAGVETQCF. The chain is built from TRBV15 and TRBJ2-5; 11 bases match TRBD2. The CDR3 loop spans 14 amino acids. CDR1 is LNHNV and CDR2 is YYDKDF in the germline V gene (reference sequence). The complete variable domain, with remaining parts taken from reference TRBV15 and TRBJ2-5, reads DAMVIQNPRYQVTQFGKPVTLSCSQTLNHNVMYWYQQKSSQAPKLLFHYYDKDFNNEADTPDNFQSRRPNTSFCFLDIRSPGLGDTAMYLCATRALAGVETQCFGPGTRLLVL.

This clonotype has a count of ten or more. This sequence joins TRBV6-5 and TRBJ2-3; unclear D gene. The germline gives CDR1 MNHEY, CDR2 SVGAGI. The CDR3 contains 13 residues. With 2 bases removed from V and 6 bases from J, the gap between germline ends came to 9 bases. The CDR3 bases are TGTGCCAGCAGTTACGGGGTGTCCGATACGCAGTATTTT. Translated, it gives CASSYGVSDTQYF.

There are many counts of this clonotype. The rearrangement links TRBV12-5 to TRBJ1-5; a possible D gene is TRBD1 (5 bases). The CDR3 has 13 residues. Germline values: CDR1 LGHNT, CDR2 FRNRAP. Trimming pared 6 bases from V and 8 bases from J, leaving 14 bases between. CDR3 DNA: TGTGCTAGTGGGCAGGAAAGGGGTGAGCCCCAGCATTTT. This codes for CASGQERGEPQHF.

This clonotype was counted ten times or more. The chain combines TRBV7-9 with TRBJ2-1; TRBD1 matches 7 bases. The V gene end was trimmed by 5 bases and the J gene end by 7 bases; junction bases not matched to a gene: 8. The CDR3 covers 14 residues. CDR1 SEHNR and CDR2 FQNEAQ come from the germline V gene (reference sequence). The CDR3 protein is CASSEERGRNEQFF. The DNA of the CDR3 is TGTGCCAGCAGCGAAGAGAGGGGGCGGAATGAGCAGTTCTTC.

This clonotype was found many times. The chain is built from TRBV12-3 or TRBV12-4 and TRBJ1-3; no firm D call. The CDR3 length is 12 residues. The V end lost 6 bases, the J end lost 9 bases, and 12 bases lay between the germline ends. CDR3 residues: CASSPEAFTIYF. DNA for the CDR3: TGTGCCAGCAGCCCCGAGGCGTTCACCATATATTTT.

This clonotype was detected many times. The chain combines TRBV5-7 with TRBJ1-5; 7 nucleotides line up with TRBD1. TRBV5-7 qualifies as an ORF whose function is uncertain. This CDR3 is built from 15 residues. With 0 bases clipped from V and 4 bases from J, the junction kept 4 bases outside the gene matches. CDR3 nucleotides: TGTGCCAGCAGCTTGGAATCAGGGGGGAATCAGCCCCAGCATTTT. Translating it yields CASSLESGGNQPQHF.

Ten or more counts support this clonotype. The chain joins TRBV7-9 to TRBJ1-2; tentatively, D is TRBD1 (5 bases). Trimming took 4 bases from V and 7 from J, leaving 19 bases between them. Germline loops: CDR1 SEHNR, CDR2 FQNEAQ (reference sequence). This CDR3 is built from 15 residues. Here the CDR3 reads CASSYGGMGPGGYTF. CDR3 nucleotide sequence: TGTGCCAGCAGCTACGGGGGGATGGGGCCGGGTGGCTACACCTTC.

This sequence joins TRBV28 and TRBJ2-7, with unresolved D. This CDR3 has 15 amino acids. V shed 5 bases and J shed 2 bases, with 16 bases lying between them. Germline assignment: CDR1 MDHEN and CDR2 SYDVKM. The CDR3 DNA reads TGTGCCAGCAGTCCCCGGAACTTATCCACCTACGAGCAGTACTTC. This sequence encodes CASSPRNLSTYEQYF.

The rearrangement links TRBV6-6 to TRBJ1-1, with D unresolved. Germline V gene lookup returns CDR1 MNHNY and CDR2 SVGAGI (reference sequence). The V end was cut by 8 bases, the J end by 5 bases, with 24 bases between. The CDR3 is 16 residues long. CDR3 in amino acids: CASCDSRQATKTEAFF. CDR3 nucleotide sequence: TGTGCCAGCTGTGACTCGAGGCAGGCGACGAAAACTGAAGCTTTCTTT.

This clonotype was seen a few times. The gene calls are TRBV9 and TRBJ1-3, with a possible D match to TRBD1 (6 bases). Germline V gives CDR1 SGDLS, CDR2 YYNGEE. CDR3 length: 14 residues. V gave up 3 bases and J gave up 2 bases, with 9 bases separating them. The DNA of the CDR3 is TGTGCCAGCAGCGCCGGGGGCGCTGGAAACACCATATATTTT. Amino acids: CASSAGGAGNTIYF.